These 20 T cell receptor beta chains were sequenced from one sample in a study of T cell responses to AZD1222 COVID-19 vaccine. Sequenced by immunoSEQ multiplex PCR; TCRdb stores in-frame clones only, minus some. Here the sample spans about 120,000 clones, just over 90% being singletons. The specimen comprised peripheral blood, sampled 28 days after the second AZD1222 dose. The receptor source for this set is an adult who received the AZD1222 COVID-19 vaccine.

V gene TRBV5-8 combines with J gene TRBJ2-1; 10 bases fit TRBD1. Germline V gene sequence: CDR1 SGHTS, CDR2 YDEGEE. V lost 3 bases to trimming and J lost 1 base; unmatched junction nucleotides: 4. The CDR3 totals 16 residues. The CDR3 bases are TGTGCCAGCAGCTCGGACAGGGGGGGGTCCTACAATGAGCAGTTCTTC. Translating it yields CASSSDRGGSYNEQFF.

The chain carries TRBV6-5 and TRBJ1-1; TRBD1 matches at 9 bases. The germline CDR1 and CDR2 sequences are MNHEY and SVGAGI. V shed 6 bases and J 5 bases; nucleotides not matched to a gene: 7. The CDR3 has 14 amino acids. Here the CDR3 reads CASRDRGAGTEAFF. The CDR3, as DNA: TGTGCCAGCAGGGACAGGGGCGCAGGAACTGAAGCTTTCTTT.

The rearrangement uses TRBV12-3 or TRBV12-4 and TRBJ2-1; D is ambiguous. V was cut by 7 bases and J by 5 bases, with 9 bases left in between. The length of the CDR3 is 12 residues. The CDR3 here is CASNLGNNEQFF. The DNA of the CDR3 is TGTGCCAGCAACTTAGGTAACAATGAGCAGTTCTTC.

The V gene is TRBV21-1, the J gene TRBJ2-4; no DNA check was done on the table's D call, TRBD1. TRBV21-1 is described as a pseudogene. The CDR3 contains 11 residues. The chain's CDR3 is CASTPGNIQYF. CDR3 coding DNA: TGTGCCAGCACCCCAGGGAACATTCAGTACTTC.

The sample holds one count of this clone. The chain carries TRBV21-1 and TRBJ1-5. TRBV21-1 is a known pseudogene. The CDR3 runs to 19 residues. CDR3 amino acids: CASSKASGESAYSNQPQHF. CDR3 sequence (DNA): TGTGCCAGCAGCAAAGCGAGCGGGGAGAGTGCCTATAGCAATCAGCCCCAGCATTTT.

This rearrangement joins TRBV19 to TRBJ2-3; no clear D. Trimming cost V 2 bases and J 3 bases, with 6 bases left between them. CDR3 length equals 13 residues. CDR1 is LNHDA and CDR2 is SQIVND in the germline V gene (reference sequence). This chain's CDR3 is CASSIWGTDTQYF. CDR3 nucleotide sequence: TGTGCCAGTAGTATATGGGGTACAGATACGCAGTATTTT.

The chain carries TRBV19 and TRBJ2-1; TRBD2 aligns across 7 bases. V was clipped by 6 bases and J by 3 bases; unmatched bases: 8. There are 15 residues in the CDR3. The germline V gene has CDR1 LNHDA and CDR2 SQIVND (reference sequence). The chain's CDR3 is CASRATSWFYNEQFF. In DNA form, the CDR3 reads TGTGCCAGTAGGGCGACTAGCTGGTTCTACAATGAGCAGTTCTTC. Complete variable domain (other parts from reference TRBV19 and TRBJ2-1): DGGITQSPKYLFRKEGQNVTLSCEQNLNHDAMYWYRQDPGQGLRLIYYSQIVNDFQKGDIAEGYSVSREKKESFPLTVTSAQKNPTAFYLCASRATSWFYNEQFFGPGTRLTVL.

This clone was picked up one time. V gene TRBV23-1 combines with J gene TRBJ2-1; D gene unclear. TRBV23-1 is an open reading frame whose function is uncertain. CDR3 length: 16 amino acids. V lost 0 bases and J 8 bases, leaving 17 bases between the germline ends. CDR3 sequence reads: CASSQSLMETWYEQFF. The CDR3 nucleotides are TGCGCCAGCAGTCAATCACTAATGGAAACGTGGTATGAGCAGTTCTTC.

This chain uses TRBV18 with TRBJ2-7, with a weak D call TRBD2 (6 bases). Germline assignment: CDR1 KGHSH and CDR2 LQKENI. The CDR3 runs to 14 residues. With 8 bases removed from V and 0 bases from J, the gap between germline ends came to 14 bases. The CDR3 protein is CASAPGGSSYEQYF. The CDR3 DNA reads as TGTGCCAGCGCTCCCGGGGGTAGCTCCTACGAGCAGTACTTC.

This clone was counted a single time. V is TRBV5-1 and J is TRBJ1-2; 9 bases line up with TRBD1. CDR1 is SGHRS and CDR2 is YFSETQ in the germline V gene. Losses at the gene ends were 4 bases for V and 9 bases for J; bases not matched to a gene: 10. This CDR3 has 14 residues. The CDR3, as DNA: TGCGCCAGCAGCGCCGGGACAGGGCGCTCTAGCTACACCTTC. As protein: CASSAGTGRSSYTF.

The V gene is TRBV27, the J gene TRBJ1-5; D uncertain. V was shortened by 3 bases and J by 3 bases, with 6 bases between the two germline ends. The CDR3 sequence is 13 residues long. In germline, CDR1 is MNHEY, CDR2 SMNVEV (reference sequence). The CDR3 spells CASSFRYNQPQHF. CDR3 nucleotides: TGTGCCAGCAGTTTCCGGTACAATCAGCCCCAGCATTTT.

CDR3 amino acids: CASSSFGTGNYGYTF. DNA of the CDR3: TGTGCCAGCAGCTCCTTTGGGACAGGGAACTATGGCTACACCTTC. The chain has TRBV7-2 and TRBJ1-2; 9 bases agree with TRBD1. The CDR3 is 15 residues long. CDR1 SGHTA and CDR2 FQGNSA come from the germline V gene. Trimming cost V 4 bases and J 2 bases; bases outside gene matches: 5.

The rearrangement uses TRBV7-2 and TRBJ2-1, with D perhaps TRBD1 (6 bases). The CDR3 length is 14 residues. The V gene lost 3 bases and the J gene lost 3 bases, with 9 bases spanning the gap. The germline V gene encodes CDR1 SGHTA and CDR2 FQGNSA. CDR3 bases: TGTGCCAGCAGCTTTGGGGACAACTACAATGAGCAGTTCTTC. It translates to CASSFGDNYNEQFF.

This rearrangement joins TRBV7-2 to TRBJ1-6; D call uncertain. The CDR3 is made up of 14 amino acids. V was clipped by 4 bases and J by 3 bases, with 7 bases between them. Per germline, CDR1 SGHTA and CDR2 FQGNSA. The CDR3 DNA follows: TGTGCCAGCAGCTCTCGGGTCTATAATTCACCCCTCCACTTT. Residues: CASSSRVYNSPLHF.

The genes are TRBV5-1 and TRBJ1-1; D unclear. The CDR3 has 14 residues. Germline V gene sequence: CDR1 SGHRS, CDR2 YFSETQ. The V end was cut by 5 bases, the J end by 1 base, with 12 bases between. CDR3 residues: CASSFTRENTEAFF. CDR3 sequence (DNA): TGCGCCAGCAGTTTTACTAGGGAGAACACTGAAGCTTTCTTT.

The chain employs TRBV10-3 and TRBJ1-3; D remains ambiguous. CDR3 size: 15 residues. V lost 2 bases to trimming and J lost 3 bases, with 11 bases between them. Germline values: CDR1 ENHRY, CDR2 SYGVKD. In nucleotides, the CDR3 is TGTGCCATCAGTGAGGGTGGCAATATTGGAAACACCATATATTTT. This sequence encodes CAISEGGNIGNTIYF.

This chain joins TRBV5-1 and TRBJ1-2, with TRBD1 identical over 9 bases. With 0 bases clipped from V and 3 bases from J, the junction kept 0 bases outside the gene matches. CDR1 and CDR2 from the germline V gene are SGHRS and YFSETQ. The CDR3 length is 14 residues. CDR3 in DNA: TGCGCCAGCAGCTTGGGACAGGGGGACTATGGCTACACCTTC. Protein: CASSLGQGDYGYTF.

This sequence joins TRBV7-2 and TRBJ2-1; 13 nucleotides line up with TRBD2. CDR3 length: 15 residues. Looked up from germline, CDR1 is SGHTA and CDR2 is FQGNSA. After removal of 4 bases from V and 5 bases from J, the junction contained 2 bases not matched to a gene. The CDR3 DNA is TGTGCCAGCAGCTCGGGACTAGCGGGGCACAATGAGCAGTTCTTC. Translation: CASSSGLAGHNEQFF.

The rearrangement joins TRBV18 to TRBJ2-3; 7 bases line up with TRBD1. The germline V gene has CDR1 KGHSH and CDR2 LQKENI. V lost 3 bases, J lost 2 bases, and 5 bases stayed unmatched. This CDR3 region has 15 residues. The CDR3: CASSPLGTATDTQYF. The CDR3 DNA is TGTGCCAGCTCACCCCTCGGGACAGCCACAGATACGCAGTATTTT.

The chain carries TRBV30 and TRBJ2-5; D tentatively fits TRBD1 or TRBD2 (5 bases each). Between the trimmed V and J ends, which lost 2 bases and 5 bases, there was a span of 12 bases. Germline lookup yields CDR1 GTSNPN and CDR2 SVGIG (reference sequence). The CDR3 consists of 13 residues. The CDR3 nucleotides read TGTGCCTGGAGTAGGGACCTAGGTGAGACCCAGTACTTC. As protein: CAWSRDLGETQYF.